The 14 T cell receptor beta chains presented below share a single source sample, sequenced in a study of cytomegalovirus exposure and HLA in healthy donors. This table comes from immunoSEQ multiplex PCR, and its TCRdb copy is limited to in-frame clones, with some not included. Of roughly 120,000 clones in the sample, about 93% are singletons; the top ten hold around 1.2%. The sequenced sample consisted of PBMCs. The source is a woman aged 18-29 years in good health and CMV-seronegative.

The genes are TRBV18 and TRBJ2-5, with D maybe TRBD2 (7 bases). The CDR3 runs to 15 residues. The germline V gene encodes CDR1 KGHSH and CDR2 LQKENI. V lost 2 bases and J lost 5, with 15 bases in between. CDR3 sequence reads: CASSPEWGGKETQYF. CDR3 coding DNA: TGTGCCAGCTCACCAGAATGGGGGGGCAAGGAGACCCAGTACTTC.

CDR3 sequence reads: CAWGAVDFQETQYF. CDR3 nucleotide sequence: TGTGCCTGGGGAGCGGTAGATTTCCAAGAGACCCAGTACTTC. V and J are TRBV30 and TRBJ2-5; perhaps TRBD2 as D (5 bases). The germline V gene has CDR1 GTSNPN and CDR2 SVGIG (reference sequence). V lost 5 bases to trimming and J lost 1 base, with 14 bases between them. This CDR3 comprises 14 residues.

V is TRBV30 and J is TRBJ2-6, with D possibly being TRBD1 (6 bases). From germline, CDR1 is GTSNPN and CDR2 SVGIG (reference sequence). Trimming shortened V by 5 bases and J by 4 bases, and 12 bases separated the two germline ends. The CDR3 runs 14 residues. The CDR3 DNA sequence: TGTGCCTGGGATACAGGGACAGGGGCCAACGTCCTGACTTTC. Encoded protein: CAWDTGTGANVLTF.

V and J are TRBV13 and TRBJ2-7, with D perhaps matching TRBD1 (6 bases). V lost 2 bases and J lost 0, with 14 bases in between. CDR3 length equals 16 residues. In germline, CDR1 is PRHDT, CDR2 FYEKMQ (reference sequence). The CDR3: CASSLLGQSVSYEQYF. CDR3 sequence (DNA): TGTGCCAGCAGCTTACTGGGACAATCGGTCTCCTACGAGCAGTACTTC.

J is TRBJ2-1 and V is TRBV18, with 15 bases lining up with TRBD2. CDR3 length equals 16 residues. V lost 4 bases and J lost 8; bases outside the gene matches: 6. CDR1 is KGHSH and CDR2 is LQKENI in the germline V gene. The CDR3 sequence: CASSLRTSGRADEQFF. The CDR3 DNA follows: TGTGCCAGCTCACTGAGGACTAGCGGGAGGGCAGATGAGCAGTTCTTC. Looking up the rest from reference TRBV18 and TRBJ2-1 gives the full variable domain: NAGVMQNPRHLVRRRGQEARLRCSPMKGHSHVYWYRQLPEEGLKFMVYLQKENIIDESGMPKERFSAEFPKEGPSILRIQQVVRGDSAAYFCASSLRTSGRADEQFFGPGTRLTVL.

In its sample, this clone was seen once. The CDR3 DNA follows: TGTGCCAGCAGCCCTCGAGCGGGGTACGAGCAGTACTTC. Its protein is CASSPRAGYEQYF. The V gene is TRBV5-6, the J gene TRBJ2-7, with 7 nucleotides matching TRBD2. V lost 4 bases and J lost 4; bases outside the gene matches: 5. Germline-derived CDR1 and CDR2 are SGHDT and YYEEEE. The CDR3 is 13 residues long.

The chain is built from TRBV25-1 and TRBJ1-1; D unclear. The V and J ends lost 5 bases and 1 base respectively, with 11 bases between them. CDR3 size: 14 residues. Germline assignment: CDR1 MGHDK and CDR2 SYGVNS. CDR3 in amino acids: CASSLGTTNTEAFF. DNA for the CDR3: TGTGCCAGCAGTCTAGGCACCACGAACACTGAAGCTTTCTTT.

The chain employs TRBV9 and TRBJ2-7; 8 nucleotides match TRBD2. Germline V CDR1 and CDR2: SGDLS, YYNGEE. The CDR3 consists of 15 residues. V shed 5 bases and J 1 base; nucleotides not matched to a gene: 8. The CDR3 region is CASSLRGGGSYEQYF. The CDR3 DNA reads as TGTGCCAGCAGTCTTCGGGGGGGAGGGTCCTACGAGCAGTACTTC.

The V and J genes are TRBV5-1 and TRBJ1-1; 9 nucleotides agree with TRBD1. V lost 3 bases, J lost 3 bases, and 3 bases stayed unmatched. Germline V CDR1 and CDR2: SGHRS, YFSETQ. The CDR3 sequence is 14 residues long. The CDR3 nucleotides read TGCGCCAGCAGCTGGACAGGGGAGGACACTGAAGCTTTCTTT. Protein: CASSWTGEDTEAFF.

The V call is TRBV27, the J call TRBJ1-5; no definite D call. Germline CDR1 and CDR2: MNHEY and SMNVEV (reference sequence). The CDR3 extends over 14 amino acids. Trimming took off 6 bases at V and 3 bases at J, with 12 bases between the two ends. CDR3 protein: CASRPLDNNQPQHF. DNA of the CDR3: TGTGCCAGCAGACCACTCGACAACAATCAGCCCCAGCATTTT.

The V call is TRBV10-2, the J call TRBJ1-3; D not resolved. V lost 10 bases and J lost 2, with 6 bases in between. The CDR3 sequence is 11 residues long. Germline V lookup: CDR1 WSHSY, CDR2 SAAADI. CDR3 sequence (DNA): TGCGCCACCGCAGCTGGAAACACCATATATTTT. It specifies CATAAGNTIYF.

The chain links TRBV5-1 to TRBJ1-1; possible D gene TRBD1, 6 bases. CDR1 is SGHRS and CDR2 is YFSETQ in the germline V gene. The CDR3 loop spans 15 amino acids. The V end was cut by 2 bases, the J end by 5 bases, with 16 bases between. CDR3 residues: CASSFIGTMSTEAFF. The DNA of the CDR3 is TGCGCCAGCAGCTTCATAGGGACAATGAGTACTGAAGCTTTCTTT.

This clone was seen a few times. The rearrangement links TRBV19 to TRBJ1-1; TRBD1 might be the D (6 bases). Trimming removed 6 bases from V and 1 base from J, with 12 bases in between. CDR1 is LNHDA and CDR2 is SQIVND in the germline V gene (reference sequence). The CDR3 is 14 residues long. As DNA, the CDR3 is TGTGCCAGTAGGCGAGGGGGAGAGAACACTGAAGCTTTCTTT. It translates to CASRRGGENTEAFF.

CDR3 coding DNA: TGTGCCAGCAGTCAAAACAATGAGCAGTTCTTC. As protein: CASSQNNEQFF. The chain couples TRBV6-5 to TRBJ2-1, with D unresolved. The germline gives CDR1 MNHEY, CDR2 SVGAGI. V was clipped by 5 bases and J by 5 bases, with 4 bases between them. CDR3 length: 11 residues.